The next 18 T cell receptor beta chains were all read from a single sample in a study of cytotoxic CD8 clonotypes in ibrutinib-treated CLL. Assay: immunoSEQ multiplex PCR; the TCRdb copy retains only in-frame clones and omits some. Here the sample spans 19,000 or so clones, approximately 81% being singletons. Sequences were derived from PBMCs, sampled before ibrutinib treatment. The receptors were gathered from a human donor with chronic lymphocytic leukemia.

A word on this clone: The conserved final phenylalanine or tryptophan is absent from the CDR3, which likely points to a read error. Because the CDR3's place on the DNA is in doubt, the DNA is left out and the CDR3 is given as listed by TCRdb. This rearrangement joins TRBV20-1 to TRBJ1-1. The length of the CDR3 is 8 amino acids, counting both ends. Germline CDR1 reads DFQATT; CDR2 reads SNEGSKA (reference sequence). CDR3 amino acids: CSARGPVV.

J is TRBJ2-5 and V is TRBV10-2; TRBD2 agrees at 8 bases. Germline CDR1 WSHSY, CDR2 SAAADI. The CDR3 contains 14 residues. Trimming cost V 2 bases and J 6 bases; bases outside gene matches: 5. The DNA for the CDR3 is TGCGCCAGCAGTGAGGCCGGGGGGGCAAAGACCCAGTACTTC. Its translation: CASSEAGGAKTQYF.

The chain uses TRBV11-1 and TRBJ2-2; 7 bases align to TRBD1. Germline V gene data show CDR1 as SGHAT and CDR2 as FQDESV (reference sequence). This CDR3 is 16 amino acids long. The J segment lost 4 bases and the V segment lost 4 bases, leaving 9 bases of the junction unmatched. This CDR3 reads CASSSSGTVFTGELFF. Here the CDR3 DNA reads TGTGCCAGCAGCTCCTCCGGGACAGTATTCACCGGGGAGCTGTTTTTT.

V usage is TRBV10-2 and J usage is TRBJ1-6, with TRBD1 identical over 7 bases. The trim removed 4 bases at V and 6 bases at J, leaving 3 bases unmatched. There are 14 residues in the CDR3. The germline gives CDR1 WSHSY, CDR2 SAAADI. CDR3 sequence: CASSGGGGNSPLHF. The CDR3 DNA follows: TGCGCCAGCAGTGGAGGGGGCGGTAATTCACCCCTCCACTTT.

This clone turned up a few times. V gene TRBV15 combines with J gene TRBJ1-4, with 8 bases lining up with TRBD1. V was clipped by 8 bases and J by 0 bases; unmatched bases: 8. Germline assignment: CDR1 LNHNV and CDR2 YYDKDF (reference sequence). This CDR3 spans 16 amino acids. As DNA, the CDR3 is TGTGCCACCTCCCCGGGACAGGTGGCAACTAATGAAAAACTGTTTTTT. Residues: CATSPGQVATNEKLFF.

This rearrangement joins TRBV19 to TRBJ2-3, with a weak D call TRBD2 (6 bases). The CDR3 is made up of 13 amino acids. Germline-derived CDR1 and CDR2 are LNHDA and SQIVND (reference sequence). V was pared by 7 bases and J by 4 bases, with 12 bases between. CDR3 DNA: TGTGCCAGTACCCCGCTAGCGTCAGATACGCAGTATTTT. Translation: CASTPLASDTQYF.

This chain links TRBV5-4 with TRBJ1-2, with D unresolved. Trimming pared 0 bases from V and 8 bases from J, leaving 11 bases between. The CDR3 is 13 amino acids. The germline gives CDR1 SGHNT, CDR2 YYREEE (reference sequence). The CDR3 DNA reads TGTGCCAGCAGCTTGGGCCCCCAAAGCGGCTACACCTTC. It specifies CASSLGPQSGYTF. Based on the CDR3 plus reference TRBV5-4 and TRBJ1-2, the full variable domain is ETGVTQSPTHLIKTRGQQVTLRCSSQSGHNTVSWYQQALGQGPQFIFQYYREEENGRGNFPPRFSGLQFPNYSSELNVNALELDDSALYLCASSLGPQSGYTFGSGTRLTVV.

V usage is TRBV6-5 and J usage is TRBJ2-1; D unclear. Germline CDR1 is MNHEY and CDR2 is SVGAGI. The CDR3 extends over 14 amino acids. V was shortened by 6 bases and J by 7 bases, with 16 bases between the two germline ends. CDR3 DNA: TGTGCCAGCAGCGCCCGGGTTCTTGGTAATGAGCAGTTCTTC. It yields the protein CASSARVLGNEQFF.

This clone has only one observation. V is TRBV7-2 and J is TRBJ1-1; D gene ambiguous. There are 13 residues in the CDR3. Germline V gives CDR1 SGHTA, CDR2 FQGNSA. V was clipped by 8 bases and J by 10 bases, with 20 bases between them. CDR3 in DNA: TGTGCCAGCCAGCCAGAGGCACGAGTGCGAGCTTTCTTT. Protein sequence: CASQPEARVRAFF.

The chain links TRBV9 to TRBJ2-3; the D is unclear. From germline, CDR1 is SGDLS and CDR2 YYNGEE. With 0 bases removed from V and 6 bases from J, the gap between germline ends came to 11 bases. The CDR3 has 14 amino acids. The CDR3 sequence: CASSVGALGDTQYF. The CDR3 DNA sequence: TGTGCCAGCAGCGTAGGGGCCTTGGGTGATACGCAGTATTTT.

The V gene is TRBV19, the J gene TRBJ2-1; tentative D call: TRBD1 (5 bases). The CDR3 has 15 residues. The V end was cut by 5 bases, the J end by 1 base, with 12 bases between. From germline, CDR1 is LNHDA and CDR2 SQIVND (reference sequence). The CDR3 protein is CASSPRARSYNEQFF. The CDR3 DNA follows: TGTGCCAGTAGTCCCAGGGCCCGATCCTACAATGAGCAGTTCTTC.

This clone was recorded a few times. The chain joins TRBV7-6 to TRBJ2-5; 15 nucleotides line up with TRBD2. V lost 5 bases to trimming and J lost 3 bases; unmatched junction nucleotides: 4. The CDR3 contains 16 residues. Germline-derived CDR1 and CDR2 are SGHVS and FNYEAQ. CDR3: CASSPRTSGGEETQYF. In nucleotides, the CDR3 is TGTGCCAGCAGCCCCCGGACTAGCGGGGGGGAAGAGACCCAGTACTTC.

The chain couples TRBV5-1 to TRBJ1-2; TRBD1 might be the D (6 bases). Trimming removed 0 bases at V and 6 bases at J, with 18 bases between. The CDR3 spans 16 residues. From germline, CDR1 is SGHRS and CDR2 YFSETQ. The CDR3 DNA sequence: TGCGCCAGCAGCTTGGGAGAGACACCAGGGGCGGATGGCTACACCTTC. The encoded protein is CASSLGETPGADGYTF.

The gene calls are TRBV9 and TRBJ2-3, with 7 bases identical to TRBD1. There are 15 residues in the CDR3. With 2 bases clipped from V and 1 base from J, the junction kept 4 bases outside the gene matches. CDR1 SGDLS and CDR2 YYNGEE come from the germline V gene. The CDR3 loop is CASSVRGQRTDTQYF. Here the CDR3 DNA reads TGTGCCAGCAGCGTGAGGGGACAGCGCACAGATACGCAGTATTTT.

CDR3 bases: TGTGCCAGCAGCTGGGCAACGGGTAATGAAAAACTGTTTTTT. Translation: CASSWATGNEKLFF. The chain recombines TRBV11-2 with TRBJ1-4; D is unresolved. Germline V gene sequence: CDR1 SGHAT, CDR2 FQNNGV. Trimming removed 4 bases from V and 4 bases from J, with 10 bases in between. There are 14 residues in the CDR3.

The chain joins TRBV7-2 to TRBJ1-5; D uncertain. The length of the CDR3 is 14 residues. Germline CDR1 SGHTA, CDR2 FQGNSA. V lost 0 bases to trimming and J lost 3 bases, with 6 bases between them. The CDR3 nucleotides are TGTGCCAGCAGCTTAGCCAGAAACAATCAGCCCCAGCATTTT. It yields the protein CASSLARNNQPQHF.

This chain connects TRBV5-1 to TRBJ1-2, with TRBD1 matching 8 bases. The germline gives CDR1 SGHRS, CDR2 YFSETQ. V shed 2 bases, J shed 2 bases, and the junction held 2 bases outside the gene matches. The CDR3 covers 14 residues. The CDR3, as DNA: TGCGCCAGCAGCTTTGACAGGGGAAACTATGGCTACACCTTC. Protein product: CASSFDRGNYGYTF.

This clone has only one observation. The chain has TRBV28 and TRBJ2-7, with 7 bases lining up with TRBD2. J was trimmed by 5 bases and V by 7 bases; bases with no gene match: 5. This CDR3 has 12 amino acids. Germline V gives CDR1 MDHEN, CDR2 SYDVKM. CDR3 region: CASIGGTNEQYF. The CDR3 coding sequence is TGTGCCAGCATCGGGGGGACCAACGAGCAGTACTTC.